This T cell receptor beta chain was obtained from a study of blood T cell repertoires in COVID-19. As for the study in general: COVID-19 samples, acute and convalescent, were from the United States, Italy and Spain. Sample material is recorded as cDNA or gDNA derived from T cells, B-cell-depleted T cells, or PBMCs.

V lost 3 bases and J lost 1, with 10 bases in between. In germline, CDR1 is KGHSH, CDR2 LQKENI. This CDR3 comprises 14 residues. Study processing details: Amplified reference gene primers provided the basis for estimating nucleated cell counts. Measured with immunoSEQ multiplex PCR; TCRdb has only the in-frame clones, and not every one. Clone size and the V and J calls come from that table; the DNA yielded D and trimming. Altogether 70,000 or so clones are present, around 80% being singletons, with the ten largest covering 9.5% to 15%. This clone came up a few times. The clonotype was recovered from a man aged 50-60 years with COVID-19, enrolled during active disease. The sequencing input was peripheral blood. V and J are TRBV18 and TRBJ2-7; TRBD1 might be the D (6 bases). The CDR3 sequence is CASSPGQKSYEQYF. The CDR3 bases are TGTGCCAGCTCACCCGGACAGAAATCCTACGAGCAGTACTTC.